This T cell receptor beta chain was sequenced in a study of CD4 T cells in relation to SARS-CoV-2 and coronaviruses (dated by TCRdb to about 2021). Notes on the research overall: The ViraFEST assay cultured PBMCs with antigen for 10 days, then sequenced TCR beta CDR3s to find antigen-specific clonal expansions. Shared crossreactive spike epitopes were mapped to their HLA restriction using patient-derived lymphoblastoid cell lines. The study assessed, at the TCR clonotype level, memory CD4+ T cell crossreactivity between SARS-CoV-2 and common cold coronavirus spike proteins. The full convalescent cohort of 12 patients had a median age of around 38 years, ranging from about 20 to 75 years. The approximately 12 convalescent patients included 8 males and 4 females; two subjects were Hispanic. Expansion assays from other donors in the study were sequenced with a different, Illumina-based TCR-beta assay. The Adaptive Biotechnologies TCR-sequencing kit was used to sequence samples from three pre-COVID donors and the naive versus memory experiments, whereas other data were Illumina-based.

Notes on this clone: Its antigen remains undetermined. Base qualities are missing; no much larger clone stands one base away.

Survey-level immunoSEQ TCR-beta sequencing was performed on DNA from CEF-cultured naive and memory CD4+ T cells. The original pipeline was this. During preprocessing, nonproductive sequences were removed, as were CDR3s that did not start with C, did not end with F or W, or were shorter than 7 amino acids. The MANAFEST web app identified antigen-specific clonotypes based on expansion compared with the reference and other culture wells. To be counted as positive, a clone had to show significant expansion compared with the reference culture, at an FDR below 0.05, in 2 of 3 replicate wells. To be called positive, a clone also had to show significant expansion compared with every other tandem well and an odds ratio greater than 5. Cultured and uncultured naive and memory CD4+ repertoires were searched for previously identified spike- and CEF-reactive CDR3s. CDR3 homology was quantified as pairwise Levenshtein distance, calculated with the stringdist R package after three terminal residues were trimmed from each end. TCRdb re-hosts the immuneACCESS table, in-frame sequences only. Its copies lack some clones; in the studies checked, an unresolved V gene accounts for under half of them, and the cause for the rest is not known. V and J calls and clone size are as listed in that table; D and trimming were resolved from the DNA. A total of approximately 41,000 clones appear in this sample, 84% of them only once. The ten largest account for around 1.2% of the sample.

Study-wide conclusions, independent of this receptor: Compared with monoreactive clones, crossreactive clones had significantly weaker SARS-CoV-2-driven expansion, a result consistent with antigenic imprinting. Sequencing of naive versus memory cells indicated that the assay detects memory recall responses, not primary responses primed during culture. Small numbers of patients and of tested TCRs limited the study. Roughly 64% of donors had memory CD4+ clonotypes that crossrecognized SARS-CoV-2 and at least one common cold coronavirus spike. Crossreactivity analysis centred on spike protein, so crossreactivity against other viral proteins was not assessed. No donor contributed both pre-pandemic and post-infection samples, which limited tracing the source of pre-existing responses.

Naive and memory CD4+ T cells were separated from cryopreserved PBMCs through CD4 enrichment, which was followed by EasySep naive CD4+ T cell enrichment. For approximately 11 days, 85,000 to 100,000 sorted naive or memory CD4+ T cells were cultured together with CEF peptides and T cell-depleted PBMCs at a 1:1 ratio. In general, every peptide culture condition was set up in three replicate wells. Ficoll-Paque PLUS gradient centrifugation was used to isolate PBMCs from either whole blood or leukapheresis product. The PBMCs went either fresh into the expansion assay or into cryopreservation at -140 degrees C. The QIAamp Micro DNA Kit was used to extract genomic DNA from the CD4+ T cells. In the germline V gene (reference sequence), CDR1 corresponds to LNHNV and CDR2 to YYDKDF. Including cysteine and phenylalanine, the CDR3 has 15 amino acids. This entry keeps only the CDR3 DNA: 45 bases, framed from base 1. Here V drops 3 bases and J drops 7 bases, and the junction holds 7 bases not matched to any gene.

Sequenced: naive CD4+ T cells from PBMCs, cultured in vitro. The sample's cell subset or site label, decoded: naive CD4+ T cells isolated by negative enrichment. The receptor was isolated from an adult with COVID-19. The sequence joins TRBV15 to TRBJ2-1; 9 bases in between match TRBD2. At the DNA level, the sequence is TGTGCCACCAGCAGGTCTAGCGGGATAGGGAATGAGCAGTTCTTC. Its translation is CATSRSSGIGNEQFF.